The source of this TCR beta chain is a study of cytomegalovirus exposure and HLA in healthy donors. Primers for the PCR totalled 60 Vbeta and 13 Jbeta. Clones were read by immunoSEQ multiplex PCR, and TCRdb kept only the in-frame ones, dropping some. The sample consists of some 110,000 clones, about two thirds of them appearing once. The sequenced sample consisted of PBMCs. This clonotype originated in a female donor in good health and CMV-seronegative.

CDR3 nucleotide sequence: TGTGCCAGCTCACAGGACAGGGATTACGAGCAGTACTTC. It yields the protein CASSQDRDYEQYF. The J gene is TRBJ2-7, the V gene TRBV18; 8 nucleotides align to TRBD1. The CDR3 runs to 13 residues. The germline CDR1 and CDR2 sequences are KGHSH and LQKENI. With V trimmed by 4 bases and J by 4 bases, 3 bases remained unmatched.